Listed below are T cell receptor beta chains from one sample, sequenced in a study of cytomegalovirus exposure and HLA in healthy donors. Data came from immunoSEQ multiplex PCR; TCRdb stores just in-frame clones and leaves some out. Seen in this sample are about 38,000 clones; the ten most common clones hold 7.5% to 9.5%. The sample comprised PBMCs. The receptors derive from a man in his forties in good health and CMV-seropositive. The CDR3 runs from the conserved cysteine through the conserved F or W. D genes are given only for firm matches.

>TRBV5-4|.|TRBJ2-5
TGTGCCAGCAGCTCGGAAACGGACAGAGAAGAGACCCAGTACTTC
CASSSETDREETQYF
>TRBV4-2|TRBD2|TRBJ2-1
TGTGCCAGCAGCCAAGACTACGGGGGGAATGAGCAGTTCTTC
CASSQDYGGNEQFF
>TRBV6-1|TRBD2|TRBJ2-1
TGTGCCAGCAAAGAAAGCGGGAGCTCCTACAATGAGCAGTTCTTC
CASKESGSSYNEQFF
>TRBV2|TRBD2|TRBJ2-3
TGTGCCAGCAGTCCCCAAATTAGCGGGTATAGCACAGATACGCAGTATTTT
CASSPQISGYSTDTQYF
>TRBV7-3|.|TRBJ2-7
TGTGCCAGCAGCTTAACAGGGAGACTTTCCTACGAGCAGTACTTC
CASSLTGRLSYEQYF
>TRBV13|TRBD2|TRBJ2-7
TGTGCCTGCAGCTTATTGGCGGGAGTACCCCACGAGCAGTACTTC
CACSLLAGVPHEQYF
>TRBV5-4|TRBD2|TRBJ2-5
TGTGCCAGCAGCTCCCCTAGCGGGTTGGAGACCCAGTACTTC
CASSSPSGLETQYF
>TRBV2|.|TRBJ2-5
TGTGCCAGTCTCCGGGACACTATCCAAGAGACCCAGTACTTC
CASLRDTIQETQYF
>TRBV6-5|TRBD2|TRBJ2-7
TGTGCCAGCAGTTACGCGGGACTAGAAAATAACGAGCAGTACTTC
CASSYAGLENNEQYF
>TRBV2|TRBD1|TRBJ1-5
TGTGCCAGCAGGGCGACAGGGGCCAGCAATCAGCCCCAGCATTTT
CASRATGASNQPQHF
>TRBV5-1|TRBD2|TRBJ2-7
TGCGCCAGCAGCTTGGGTAGCGGGATTTCCTACGAGCAGTACTTC
CASSLGSGISYEQYF
>TRBV11-2|.|TRBJ2-2
TGTGCCAGCAGCACGAGAGTGACCGGGGAGCTGTTTTTT
CASSTRVTGELFF
>TRBV5-6|.|TRBJ2-7
TGTGCCAGCAGCTTGACCGGGGAAACCTACGAGCAGTACTTC
CASSLTGETYEQYF
>TRBV7-3|TRBD2|TRBJ2-1
TGTGCCAGCAGCGACGTTAGCGGGAGCGGTGAGCAGTTCTTC
CASSDVSGSGEQFF
>TRBV10-3|TRBD1|TRBJ2-5
TGTGCCATCAGTTTGGCAGGGGGCCAAGAGACCCAGTACTTC
CAISLAGGQETQYF
>TRBV6-5|.|TRBJ2-7
TGTGCCAGCAGTCCCCAACAGGGCCCCTACGAGCAGTACTTC
CASSPQQGPYEQYF
>TRBV11-2|TRBD2|TRBJ2-1
TGTGCCAGCAGCTTACTCGGTCCGATGGCGGGAGGGCCATACAATGAGCAGTTCTTC
CASSLLGPMAGGPYNEQFF
>TRBV6-5|TRBD1|TRBJ2-7
TGTGCCAGCAGTTATCGCGGACAGGGGACCTACGAGCAGTACTTC
CASSYRGQGTYEQYF
>TRBV7-9|TRBD1|TRBJ1-1
TGTGCCAGCAGGGGACAGGGGCCACGATACACTGAAGCTTTCTTT
CASRGQGPRYTEAFF
>TRBV5-1|.|TRBJ1-1
TGCGCCAGCAGCCCTACTATGAACACTGAAGCTTTCTTT
CASSPTMNTEAFF
>TRBV7-2|.|TRBJ2-3
TGTGCCAGCAGCTTAGTCCCGGTGGGCGATACGCAGTATTTT
CASSLVPVGDTQYF
>TRBV6-6|.|TRBJ2-2
TGTGCCTCCGGAGGGGCCGGGGAGCTGTTTTTT
CASGGAGELFF
>TRBV2|TRBD2|TRBJ2-1
TGTGCCAGCAGGCCTCTTAGCGGGCCACCTTACAATGAGCAGTTCTTC
CASRPLSGPPYNEQFF
>TRBV19|.|TRBJ1-2
TGTGCCAGTAGTATGGACAGCTACTATGGCTACACCTTC
CASSMDSYYGYTF